The TCR beta chain described here comes from a study of blood T cells in healthy people across ages. Findings and caveats of the study: No conclusive comparison of naive versus antigen-experienced cells was possible with unsorted PBMCs. Observed TCR beta diversity per million T cells went down as age went up. This fall followed a roughly linear course with age.

A second 7 to 11 cycle PCR used barcoded and J-beta primers. Researchers report that a template-switch adaptor with 12 random nucleotides tagged each cDNA molecule. The yield of each sample was at least 2.5 million CDR3-containing paired-end reads. Each CDR3 protein gets one entry after TCRdb re-called the 5' RACE reads with MiXCR. The data hold roughly 800,000 distinct CDR3 sequences, with 58% observed a single time. Points on this clonotype: Its target is not known.

This receptor was identified in a man in his thirties or forties in good health. The sample taken for sequencing was blood.

CDR3 loop: CASSYFLGSSGGAGGANVLTF. The CDR3 coding sequence is TGTGCCAGCAGTTATTTTCTGGGTTCGTCAGGGGGCGCCGGTGGGGCCAACGTCCTGACTTTC. This chain joins TRBV6-2 or TRBV6-3 and TRBJ2-6, with TRBD1 identical over 8 bases. The CDR3 length is 21 residues. Germline loops: CDR1 MNHEY, CDR2 SVGEGT. J gave up 3 bases and V 3 bases, and 19 bases lay outside the gene matches.